The clone carrying this T cell receptor (beta chain) was detected a few times. V was clipped by 5 bases and J by 7 bases; unmatched bases: 7. CDR1 LNHDA and CDR2 SQIVND come from the germline V gene (reference sequence). The CDR3 runs to 14 residues. Authors' processing steps: For nucleated cells, counts were estimated from reference gene primer amplification. The protocol was immunoSEQ multiplex PCR, while the TCRdb copy is restricted to in-frame clones and leaves out a portion. V and J calls and clone size follow that table, whereas D and trimming were derived from the DNA. This table holds around 450,000 clones, around 88% found once. The data belong to a study of blood T cell repertoires in COVID-19.

Sequencing used peripheral blood. The chain is built from TRBV19 and TRBJ1-2; 10 positions match TRBD1. This TCR was sampled from a woman aged 30 to 39 with acute or convalescent COVID-19. The CDR3 loop reads CASSPDRDRGGYTF. CDR3 DNA: TGTGCCAGTAGTCCAGACCGGGACAGGGGTGGCTACACCTTC.